The next 29 T cell receptor beta chains were all read from a single sample in a study of blood T cell repertoires in COVID-19. Clones were sequenced by immunoSEQ multiplex PCR, and TCRdb holds only the in-frame ones, with some missing. The profile shows 230,000 or so clones, about 86% of them singletons. The sequenced material came from peripheral blood. All receptors come from a man aged 35-49 years with active or convalescent COVID-19.

This chain links TRBV4-1 with TRBJ2-1, with D perhaps TRBD2 (5 bases). This CDR3 spans 17 amino acids. V gave up 1 base and J gave up 0 bases, with 13 bases separating them. Germline CDR1 and CDR2: MGHRA and YSYEKL. The CDR3 nucleotides are TGCGCCAGCAGCCAAGCCCCGGGATCCGGCTCCTACAATGAGCAGTTCTTC. Its protein is CASSQAPGSGSYNEQFF.

This chain uses TRBV30 with TRBJ2-3; 14 nucleotides align to TRBD2. The CDR3 contains 14 residues. V shed 1 base and J 15 bases; nucleotides not matched to a gene: 9. Per the germline V gene, CDR1 is GTSNPN and CDR2 is SVGIG (reference sequence). CDR3 sequence: CAWSAGLAGVPRYF. The DNA for the CDR3 is TGTGCCTGGAGTGCGGGACTAGCGGGGGTCCCGCGATATTTT.

This chain uses TRBV10-1 with TRBJ2-1; TRBD2 agrees at 8 bases. J was trimmed by 3 bases and V by 3 bases; bases with no gene match: 7. Germline CDR1 and CDR2: WNHNN and SYGVQD (reference sequence). The length of the CDR3 is 16 residues. The CDR3, as DNA: TGCGCCAGCAGTGATGGGGGGACTAGTGGCTACAATGAGCAGTTCTTC. Its protein product is CASSDGGTSGYNEQFF.

The chain carries TRBV7-9 and TRBJ1-5, with 8 bases matching TRBD1. Germline CDR1 SEHNR, CDR2 FQNEAQ (reference sequence). This CDR3 is built from 13 residues. The V and J ends lost 5 bases and 4 bases, in that order; junction bases with no gene match: 1. The CDR3: CASSTGGNQPQHF. The CDR3 nucleotides read TGTGCCAGCAGCACAGGGGGGAATCAGCCCCAGCATTTT.

V gene TRBV10-2 combines with J gene TRBJ2-7, with TRBD2 matching over 7 bases. Germline values: CDR1 WSHSY, CDR2 SAAADI. The CDR3 extends over 13 amino acids. Unmatched junction bases numbered 8, after V lost 6 bases and J lost 6 bases. CDR3 region: CASSGLGTGEQYF. The CDR3 DNA reads TGCGCCAGCAGCGGACTAGGGACGGGCGAGCAGTACTTC.

This clone was detected a few times. The CDR3 loop reads CAWSSGAYNEKLFF. As DNA, the CDR3 is TGTGCCTGGAGTTCGGGAGCCTATAATGAAAAACTGTTTTTT. V is TRBV30 and J is TRBJ1-4; D unresolved. V shed 2 bases and J shed 4 bases, with 11 bases lying between them. CDR1 and CDR2 (germline): GTSNPN, SVGIG (reference sequence). There are 14 residues in the CDR3.

CDR3: CASSLDRLAGREQFF. The CDR3 DNA sequence: TGTGCCAGCAGCTTGGACCGACTAGCGGGTAGGGAGCAGTTCTTC. The chain joins TRBV7-2 to TRBJ2-1; 10 bases map to TRBD2. V was pared by 3 bases and J by 10 bases, with 9 bases of the junction left unmatched. Per germline, CDR1 SGHTA and CDR2 FQGNSA. This CDR3 comprises 15 residues.

This clone was observed a single time. This rearrangement joins TRBV7-9 to TRBJ1-5; the D gene is possibly TRBD1 (5 bases). V shed 8 bases and J shed 6 bases, with 14 bases lying between them. CDR3 size: 13 residues. Germline V gene sequence: CDR1 SEHNR, CDR2 FQNEAQ (reference sequence). CDR3 loop: CASGSPGGQPQHF. As DNA, the CDR3 is TGTGCCAGCGGATCCCCGGGGGGTCAGCCCCAGCATTTT.

This clone was counted only a few times. This rearrangement joins TRBV18 to TRBJ2-7; TRBD1 matches at 7 bases. The CDR3 spans 15 residues. The V segment lost 3 bases and the J segment 4 bases; nucleotides outside the gene matches: 9. CDR1 and CDR2 (germline): KGHSH, LQKENI. Written as DNA, the CDR3 is TGTGCCAGCTCACCCAAGGGACAGTACCCATACGAGCAGTACTTC. Translating it yields CASSPKGQYPYEQYF.

The chain links TRBV14 to TRBJ2-7, with D possibly being TRBD2 (5 bases). V was pared by 1 base and J by 7 bases, with 14 bases between. CDR1 is SGHDN, CDR2 FVKESK, per germline. There are 14 residues in the CDR3. CDR3 sequence: CASSQVGVTGEQYF. The CDR3 nucleotides read TGTGCCAGCAGCCAAGTGGGAGTAACTGGGGAGCAGTACTTC.

The rearrangement uses TRBV6-2 or TRBV6-3 and TRBJ2-1; 13 nucleotides align to TRBD2. V gave up 5 bases and J gave up 9 bases; unmatched junction bases: 1. This CDR3 is built from 13 residues. The germline gives CDR1 MNHEY, CDR2 SVGEGT. In nucleotides, the CDR3 is TGTGCCAGCAGTGGACTAGCGGGGGTTGAGCAGTTCTTC. Its protein product is CASSGLAGVEQFF.

This clone was counted once. This chain connects TRBV5-1 to TRBJ2-5; TRBD2 matches 14 bases. The CDR3 is 18 amino acids. Per the germline V gene, CDR1 is SGHRS and CDR2 is YFSETQ. Trimming cost V 4 bases and J 2 bases; bases outside gene matches: 10. The DNA of the CDR3 is TGCGCCAGCAGCCTGGGACTAGCGGGGGTCGGGCCTCAAGAGACCCAGTACTTC. Encoded protein: CASSLGLAGVGPQETQYF.

The chain joins TRBV24-1 to TRBJ1-2, with TRBD1 as a possible D gene (5 bases). This CDR3 is built from 17 residues. Germline V gene data show CDR1 as KGHDR and CDR2 as SFDVKD. The germline V and J ends were trimmed by 7 bases and 5 bases, with 25 bases remaining between them. The CDR3 DNA sequence: TGTGCCACCAGCCCTTCAGGGAGGAGTAGGTTACCATATGGCTACACCTTC. It encodes CATSPSGRSRLPYGYTF.

This clone was observed once. This chain connects TRBV28 to TRBJ2-5, with 13 bases identical to TRBD2. From germline, CDR1 is MDHEN and CDR2 SYDVKM. CDR3 length: 16 amino acids. With 4 bases clipped from V and 6 bases from J, the junction kept 8 bases outside the gene matches. CDR3 in DNA: TGTGCCAGCAGTTCCGGGACTAGCGGGACTATTAAGACCCAGTACTTC. Translating gives CASSSGTSGTIKTQYF.

The chain joins TRBV27 to TRBJ1-2, with D perhaps matching TRBD1 (6 bases). Germline V lookup: CDR1 MNHEY, CDR2 SMNVEV (reference sequence). This CDR3 is 15 amino acids long. V lost 3 bases and J lost 4, with 15 bases in between. The CDR3 here is CASSLRWGLGYGYTF. CDR3 DNA: TGTGCCAGCAGTTTGAGGTGGGGGCTAGGCTATGGCTACACCTTC.

This chain links TRBV7-9 with TRBJ2-1, with 7 bases lining up with TRBD2. With V trimmed by 1 base and J by 8 bases, 8 bases remained unmatched. Germline-derived CDR1 and CDR2 are SEHNR and FQNEAQ (reference sequence). The CDR3 is 15 residues long. The CDR3 DNA reads as TGTGCCAGCAGCTTAGGGAGGGAGGGCTTGGATGAGCAGTTCTTC. Residues: CASSLGREGLDEQFF.

This sequence joins TRBV6-6 and TRBJ1-2; 8 nucleotides agree with TRBD1. Germline lookup yields CDR1 MNHNY and CDR2 SVGAGI (reference sequence). The CDR3 loop spans 12 amino acids. Losses at the gene ends were 7 bases for V and 6 bases for J; bases not matched to a gene: 4. CDR3 amino acids: CASNDRGHGYTF. The CDR3 bases are TGTGCCAGCAACGACAGGGGCCATGGCTACACCTTC.

With regard to this clone: A junction boundary mismatches the germline segment, possibly from a read error. The chain carries TRBV7-7 and TRBJ2-3, with D perhaps matching TRBD2 (7 bases). Germline CDR1 reads SSHAT; CDR2 reads FNYEAQ (reference sequence). The CDR3 extends over 15 amino acids. CDR3 sequence: CASSLGGGRADTQYF. The CDR3 nucleotides are TGTGCTAGCAGCTTAGGGGGGGGCCGGGCAGATACGCAGTATTTT.

This clone was found a few times. Here the CDR3 DNA reads TGTGCCAGCAGCTCAGGACAGGGTATGAACACTGAAGCTTTCTTT. This translates into CASSSGQGMNTEAFF. V and J are TRBV11-3 and TRBJ1-1, with 8 bases aligning to TRBD1. In germline, CDR1 is SGHNT, CDR2 YENEEA. This CDR3 is 15 amino acids long. V dropped 4 bases and J dropped 0; count of bases not matched to a gene: 4.

This CDR3 is CASTQGATTDTQYF. Here the CDR3 DNA reads TGTGCCAGCACACAGGGGGCCACCACAGATACGCAGTATTTT. The chain has TRBV6-6 and TRBJ2-3; 9 bases fit TRBD1. The CDR3 totals 14 residues. Unmatched junction bases numbered 4, after V lost 7 bases and J lost 2 bases. Germline CDR1 is MNHNY and CDR2 is SVGAGI (reference sequence).

The chain couples TRBV6-5 to TRBJ2-7, with TRBD2 matching over 7 bases. The V gene's germline CDR1 is MNHEY and CDR2 SVGAGI. Trimming at V came to 0 bases and at J to 0 bases, leaving 5 bases not matched to a gene. The CDR3 is 16 residues long. DNA for the CDR3: TGTGCCAGCAGTTACTCGCCCGGGGGGAGCTCCTACGAGCAGTACTTC. Protein: CASSYSPGGSSYEQYF.

The chain joins TRBV5-1 to TRBJ1-1; tentative D call: TRBD1 (5 bases). The CDR3 covers 14 residues. The germline V gene has CDR1 SGHRS and CDR2 YFSETQ. V lost 2 bases and J 0 bases, leaving 8 bases between the germline ends. CDR3 in amino acids: CASSLPGLNTEAFF. The CDR3 nucleotides are TGCGCCAGCAGCTTACCAGGGCTGAACACTGAAGCTTTCTTT.

The V and J genes are TRBV5-1 and TRBJ2-7; possibly TRBD2 for D (6 bases). V gave up 1 base and J gave up 3 bases, with 14 bases separating them. Germline assignment: CDR1 SGHRS and CDR2 YFSETQ. This CDR3 contains 15 residues. The CDR3 DNA follows: TGCGCCAGCAGCTTGTCGGAGGGAGGTGTCTACGAGCAGTACTTC. Translated: CASSLSEGGVYEQYF.

The rearrangement links TRBV3-1 (or the pseudogene TRBV3-2) to TRBJ2-2, with 9 bases matching TRBD2. Germline CDR1 reads LGHDT; CDR2 reads YNNKEL (reference sequence). V was clipped by 3 bases and J by 2 bases; unmatched bases: 16. The CDR3 loop spans 20 amino acids. CDR3 protein: CASSHPRGGKGLANTGELFF. The CDR3 region has the DNA TGTGCCAGCAGCCATCCCCGGGGGGGTAAGGGACTAGCTAACACCGGGGAGCTGTTTTTT.

This clone was detected only once. This chain uses TRBV4-3 with TRBJ2-5, with D possibly being TRBD2 (6 bases). Germline CDR1 reads LGHNA; CDR2 reads YSLEER. V was shortened by 1 base and J by 5 bases, with 14 bases between the two germline ends. The CDR3 is 15 amino acids. The CDR3 loop is CASSQGVPGVETQYF. The CDR3 DNA sequence: TGCGCCAGCAGCCAAGGGGTGCCGGGGGTGGAGACCCAGTACTTC.

The chain joins TRBV7-9 to TRBJ2-7; maybe TRBD1 (6 bases). The ends were cut back, 3 bases at V and 7 bases at J, with 13 bases in the middle. The CDR3 sequence is 13 residues long. Germline CDR1 is SEHNR and CDR2 is FQNEAQ (reference sequence). The CDR3 bases are TGTGCCAGCAGCTTCGCAGGGGCAGGGGAGCAGTACTTC. Translation: CASSFAGAGEQYF.

The chain employs TRBV7-2 and TRBJ1-1; D ambiguous. The V end was cut by 3 bases, the J end by 2 bases, with 13 bases between. The germline gives CDR1 SGHTA, CDR2 FQGNSA. The CDR3 is 15 amino acids. The CDR3 nucleotides are TGTGCCAGCAGCTTCTTCGTCGCGGGAAACACTGAAGCTTTCTTT. It translates to CASSFFVAGNTEAFF.

The CDR3 DNA reads as TGCAGCGTTTCTAGGGACTCTACAGATACGCAGTATTTT. Translation: CSVSRDSTDTQYF. The gene calls are TRBV29-1 and TRBJ2-3; D may be TRBD2 (6 bases). CDR1 and CDR2 from the germline V gene are SQVTM and ANQGSEA. The V gene lost 5 bases and the J gene lost 3 bases, with 12 bases spanning the gap. This CDR3 comprises 13 residues.

The chain is built from TRBV19 and TRBJ2-3; TRBD2 matches at 8 bases. V gave up 3 bases and J gave up 4 bases; unmatched junction bases: 3. Per germline, CDR1 LNHDA and CDR2 SQIVND (reference sequence). This CDR3 has 14 amino acids. The CDR3 protein is CASSISGIADTQYF. The CDR3, as DNA: TGTGCCAGTAGTATTAGCGGGATAGCAGATACGCAGTATTTT.